Presented here are 25 T cell receptor beta chains from one specimen sequenced in a study of T cell responses to AZD1222 COVID-19 vaccine. The protocol was immunoSEQ multiplex PCR, while the TCRdb copy is restricted to in-frame clones and leaves out a portion. Altogether about 120,000 clones are present, about 87% being singletons, with the ten largest covering around 16%. The material was peripheral blood, obtained 28 days after the second AZD1222 dose. Source of these receptors: an adult who received the AZD1222 COVID-19 vaccine.

This clone was picked up one time. V is TRBV9 and J is TRBJ2-3, with 9 bases fitting TRBD1. V lost 0 bases, J lost 2 bases, and 4 bases stayed unmatched. The CDR3 is 16 residues long. CDR1 and CDR2 from the germline V gene are SGDLS and YYNGEE. CDR3 protein: CASSVAQGATTDTQYF. The DNA of the CDR3 is TGTGCCAGCAGCGTAGCACAGGGGGCGACCACAGATACGCAGTATTTT. The full variable domain, completed using reference TRBV9 and TRBJ2-3, is DSGVTQTPKHLITATGQRVTLRCSPRSGDLSVYWYQQSLDQGLQFLIQYYNGEERAKGNILERFSAQQFPDLHSELNLSSLELGDSALYFCASSVAQGATTDTQYFGPGTRLTVL.

This clone has only a few counts. This rearrangement joins TRBV19 to TRBJ2-3; TRBD2 matches 7 bases. The CDR3 is 14 amino acids. V lost 5 bases to trimming and J lost 3 bases; unmatched junction nucleotides: 5. The germline CDR1 and CDR2 sequences are LNHDA and SQIVND (reference sequence). The CDR3 DNA reads TGTGCCAGTAGTCCCCCCGGGGGGACAGATACGCAGTATTTT. Protein sequence: CASSPPGGTDTQYF.

The chain couples TRBV6-1 to TRBJ1-2; maybe TRBD1 (5 bases). The germline V and J ends were trimmed by 4 bases and 6 bases, with 21 bases remaining between them. Germline V gene data show CDR1 as MNHNS and CDR2 as SASEGT. This CDR3 is built from 16 residues. CDR3 sequence (DNA): TGTGCCAGCAGTGGCTGGGTGGGGCAAGGATCAAATGGCTACACCTTC. Its protein is CASSGWVGQGSNGYTF.

The chain employs TRBV10-3 and TRBJ2-7, with TRBD1 identical over 7 bases. There are 13 residues in the CDR3. V was pared by 8 bases and J by 5 bases, with 9 bases of the junction left unmatched. The germline gives CDR1 ENHRY, CDR2 SYGVKD. DNA for the CDR3: TGTGCCATCGCAGAACAGGGGCAGGACGAGCAGTACTTC. Protein: CAIAEQGQDEQYF.

The V gene is TRBV11-2, the J gene TRBJ2-7, with TRBD2 matching 11 bases. CDR1 is SGHAT, CDR2 FQNNGV, per germline. Losses at the gene ends were 4 bases for V and 7 bases for J; bases not matched to a gene: 9. The CDR3 runs to 15 residues. CDR3 protein: CASSSPGLAAREQYF. The CDR3 nucleotides read TGTGCCAGCAGCTCACCGGGACTAGCGGCCAGGGAGCAGTACTTC. The variable domain in full, completed from reference TRBV11-2 and TRBJ2-7, reads EAGVAQSPRYKIIEKRQSVAFWCNPISGHATLYWYQQILGQGPKLLIQFQNNGVVDDSQLPKDRFSAERLKGVDSTLKIQPAKLEDSAVYLCASSSPGLAAREQYFGPGTRLTVT.

The V and J genes are TRBV30 and TRBJ2-2, with 7 bases identical to TRBD2. The CDR3 loop spans 13 amino acids. The V segment lost 2 bases and the J segment 5 bases; nucleotides outside the gene matches: 2. Per germline, CDR1 GTSNPN and CDR2 SVGIG (reference sequence). CDR3 DNA sequence: TGTGCCTGGAGTATTAGCGGGACCGGGGAGCTGTTTTTT. Protein: CAWSISGTGELFF.

The genes are TRBV29-1 and TRBJ1-3, with D tentatively TRBD1 (5 bases). V shed 1 base and J shed 8 bases, with 12 bases lying between them. This CDR3 contains 13 residues. Per the germline V gene, CDR1 is SQVTM and CDR2 is ANQGSEA. CDR3 residues: CSVEVGRAHTIYF. CDR3 nucleotide sequence: TGCAGCGTTGAAGTCGGCAGGGCTCACACCATATATTTT.

The chain joins TRBV18 to TRBJ1-1, with D perhaps TRBD1 (5 bases). CDR1 is KGHSH and CDR2 is LQKENI in the germline V gene. The CDR3 contains 14 residues. The V end was cut by 6 bases, the J end by 1 base, with 12 bases between. The CDR3 spells CASSPQTENTEAFF. In nucleotides, the CDR3 is TGTGCCAGCTCCCCCCAGACAGAGAACACTGAAGCTTTCTTT.

The CDR3, as DNA: TGTGCCAGCAGTTCCACCGGGACAGGGGGCTGGGAGACCCAGTACTTC. Its protein product is CASSSTGTGGWETQYF. The chain employs TRBV6-5 and TRBJ2-5; 12 positions match TRBD1. From germline, CDR1 is MNHEY and CDR2 SVGAGI. V lost 4 bases and J lost 5; bases outside the gene matches: 8. This CDR3 is 16 amino acids long.

CDR3 loop: CASSVMARPNEKLFF. CDR3 in DNA: TGTGCCAGCAGCGTTATGGCCAGACCTAATGAAAAACTGTTTTTT. The V and J genes are TRBV2 and TRBJ1-4; D unclear. V was clipped by 6 bases and J by 3 bases, with 14 bases between them. The V gene's germline CDR1 is SNHLY and CDR2 FYNNEI. The CDR3 covers 15 residues.

This clone was seen just once. This may be a read error: a much more frequent sequence differs by one nucleotide. The V gene is TRBV3-1 (or the pseudogene TRBV3-2), the J gene TRBJ1-3; D is ambiguous. With 2 bases removed from V and 0 bases from J, the gap between germline ends came to 5 bases. Germline lookup yields CDR1 LGHDT and CDR2 YNNKEL (reference sequence). CDR3 length: 14 amino acids. The CDR3 protein is CASSQQSSGNTIYF. The CDR3 DNA reads TGTGCCAGCAGCCAACAGAGCTCTGGAAACACCATATATTTT.

The V gene is TRBV7-9, the J gene TRBJ1-2; D possibly corresponds to TRBD1 (6 bases). This CDR3 spans 11 amino acids. Trimming shortened V by 3 bases and J by 12 bases, and 11 bases separated the two germline ends. The V gene's germline CDR1 is SEHNR and CDR2 FQNEAQ (reference sequence). CDR3 nucleotide sequence: TGTGCCAGCAGCTTTAAGGGGGTCGACACCTTC. This encodes CASSFKGVDTF.

The chain has TRBV3-1 (or the pseudogene TRBV3-2) and TRBJ1-1; TRBD1 agrees at 8 bases. The CDR3 is made up of 16 amino acids. Trimming cost V 1 base and J 4 bases; bases outside gene matches: 8. Germline loops: CDR1 LGHDT, CDR2 YNNKEL (reference sequence). The CDR3 spells CASSQATGGVSTEAFF. The CDR3 DNA is TGTGCCAGCAGCCAAGCAACAGGGGGTGTAAGCACTGAAGCTTTCTTT.

This rearrangement joins TRBV23-1 to TRBJ2-3, with TRBD2 as a possible D gene (6 bases). TRBV23-1 belongs to the ORF category, with a function that is uncertain. V was trimmed by 4 bases and J by 5 bases, leaving 19 bases between them. This CDR3 comprises 16 residues. In nucleotides, the CDR3 is TGCGCCAGCAGTCGGCCCTTAGCGGTCGGAGGAGATACGCAGTATTTT. It is translated as CASSRPLAVGGDTQYF.

The chain links TRBV29-1 to TRBJ1-4; D call uncertain. CDR3 length: 12 amino acids. Germline V lookup: CDR1 SQVTM, CDR2 ANQGSEA. The ends were cut back, 4 bases at V and 8 bases at J, with 11 bases in the middle. The CDR3 sequence is CSVVVLGEKLFF. CDR3 coding DNA: TGCAGCGTTGTGGTGTTAGGGGAAAAACTGTTTTTT.

The chain has TRBV4-1 and TRBJ2-7, with D unresolved. Germline V gives CDR1 MGHRA, CDR2 YSYEKL. This CDR3 spans 16 amino acids. The V and J ends lost 0 bases and 0 bases respectively, with 12 bases between them. Here the CDR3 reads CASSQDENLISYEQYF. In DNA form, the CDR3 reads TGCGCCAGCAGCCAAGATGAGAACCTTATCTCCTACGAGCAGTACTTC.

This chain uses TRBV6-1 with TRBJ2-2; 8 nucleotides agree with TRBD2. The V gene's germline CDR1 is MNHNS and CDR2 SASEGT. The CDR3 has 16 residues. The V segment lost 4 bases and the J segment 1 base; nucleotides outside the gene matches: 5. The CDR3 region has the DNA TGTGCCAGCAGTGTGTCCGGGAGGGAGAACACCGGGGAGCTGTTTTTT. Its protein is CASSVSGRENTGELFF.

This chain uses TRBV2 with TRBJ2-2; D is unresolved. CDR1 and CDR2 from the germline V gene are SNHLY and FYNNEI. Deletions cut 8 bases from V and 0 bases from J, with 13 bases between. The CDR3 is 15 residues long. Here the CDR3 reads CASLAQLPNTGELFF. The CDR3 DNA is TGTGCCAGCCTGGCACAACTACCGAACACCGGGGAGCTGTTTTTT.

The chain is built from TRBV10-3 and TRBJ2-6; 9 bases match TRBD1. The CDR3 totals 16 residues. CDR1 is ENHRY, CDR2 SYGVKD, per germline. The J segment lost 0 bases and the V segment lost 6 bases, leaving 3 bases of the junction unmatched. The CDR3 reads CAIRQGAASGANVLTF. The CDR3, as DNA: TGTGCCATCAGACAGGGGGCCGCCTCTGGGGCCAACGTCCTGACTTTC.

The V call is TRBV18, the J call TRBJ2-3; 10 bases agree with TRBD1. J gave up 1 base and V 2 bases, and 6 bases lay outside the gene matches. The CDR3 contains 17 residues. CDR1 and CDR2 from the germline V gene are KGHSH and LQKENI. The CDR3 sequence is CASSPNLGTGGTDTQYF. In DNA form, the CDR3 reads TGTGCCAGCTCACCAAACCTCGGGACAGGGGGCACAGATACGCAGTATTTT. The complete variable domain, with remaining parts taken from reference TRBV18 and TRBJ2-3, reads NAGVMQNPRHLVRRRGQEARLRCSPMKGHSHVYWYRQLPEEGLKFMVYLQKENIIDESGMPKERFSAEFPKEGPSILRIQQVVRGDSAAYFCASSPNLGTGGTDTQYFGPGTRLTVL.

The chain carries TRBV5-1 and TRBJ2-2; the D gene is possibly TRBD2 (5 bases). The CDR3 is made up of 16 amino acids. Germline V gene sequence: CDR1 SGHRS, CDR2 YFSETQ. V was shortened by 5 bases and J by 2 bases, with 16 bases between the two germline ends. The CDR3 DNA follows: TGCGCCAGCAGGCCGGCGGGTGGACCAAACACCGGGGAGCTGTTTTTT. This sequence encodes CASRPAGGPNTGELFF.

This clone appeared a single time. The J gene is TRBJ2-7, the V gene TRBV11-2; D assignment may be TRBD1 or TRBD2 (7 bases each). Germline loops: CDR1 SGHAT, CDR2 FQNNGV. The V end was cut by 1 base, the J end by 2 bases, with 15 bases between. The CDR3 consists of 16 residues. CDR3 protein: CASSLAWGGGPYEQYF. For the CDR3, the DNA is TGTGCCAGCAGCTTAGCCTGGGGAGGGGGCCCCTACGAGCAGTACTTC.

This chain uses TRBV6-5 with TRBJ2-2; TRBD2 matches at 8 bases. The length of the CDR3 is 15 residues. V shed 6 bases and J 5 bases; nucleotides not matched to a gene: 8. Germline lookup yields CDR1 MNHEY and CDR2 SVGAGI. The CDR3 region is CASRRRGGLTGELFF. The CDR3 DNA reads as TGTGCCAGCAGACGTCGGGGGGGACTAACCGGGGAGCTGTTTTTT.

The CDR3 region is CSVVGGVNTEAFF. CDR3 sequence (DNA): TGCAGCGTTGTCGGAGGAGTGAACACTGAAGCTTTCTTT. V is TRBV29-1 and J is TRBJ1-1; D is ambiguous. The V end was cut by 4 bases, the J end by 0 bases, with 9 bases between. Germline V gene data show CDR1 as SQVTM and CDR2 as ANQGSEA. There are 13 residues in the CDR3. Full variable domain (remainder filled in from reference TRBV29-1 and TRBJ1-1): SAVISQKPSRDICQRGTSLTIQCQVDSQVTMMFWYRQQPGQSLTLIATANQGSEATYESGFVIDKFPISRPNLTFSTLTVSNMSPEDSSIYLCSVVGGVNTEAFFGQGTRLTVV.

The chain has TRBV19 and TRBJ1-1; D remains ambiguous. Trimming cost V 3 bases and J 0 bases, with 8 bases left between them. The germline V gene encodes CDR1 LNHDA and CDR2 SQIVND (reference sequence). The CDR3 is 14 residues long. CDR3 amino acids: CASSIRRLNTEAFF. The CDR3 nucleotides read TGTGCCAGTAGTATCCGACGGTTGAACACTGAAGCTTTCTTT.